These T cell receptor beta chains were read from a single sample in a study of Ad26.COV2.S vaccination and SARS-CoV-2 variants. The repertoire was sequenced with immunoSEQ multiplex PCR; TCRdb's copy has only in-frame clones and lacks some. The sample lists about 280,000 clones, more than 75% seen once, with more than 2.5% in the top ten. The input for sequencing was peripheral blood, taken in a trial of Ad26.COV2.S vaccine versus placebo. The receptors were gathered from a person aged 18-60 years who received the Ad26.COV2.S COVID-19 vaccine or a placebo. Each CDR3 is given with its conserved first and last residue. Each record gives: V gene, CDR3 protein.

>TRBV4-1
CASSLRVSGHSNQPQHF
>TRBV6-2/TRBV6-3
CASSAMTGQSPAKNIQYF
>TRBV7-9
CASSLLGQGSRYTF
>TRBV12-3/TRBV12-4
CASSGDRGQPQHF
>TRBV20-1
CSAWTGNEQYF
>TRBV29-1
CSVEGDRVGEQYF
>TRBV6-2/TRBV6-3
CASSFYGTGDRGQFF
>TRBV7-2
CASSTSRAQETQYF
>TRBV19
CASSYLTGINTEAFF
>TRBV7-9
CASSLRSGRIQETQYF
>TRBV4-1
CASNPGRASGGPGETQYF
>TRBV24-1
CATSESGAENIQYF
>TRBV14
CASSRDRRTEAFF
>TRBV2
CASSETGIGINKQFF
>TRBV19
CASSREEDYGYTF
>TRBV12-5
CATTKPGATQPQHF